The entry below describes one T cell receptor beta chain. The antigen remains unidentified. Profiled with immunoSEQ multiplex PCR; TCRdb holds only in-frame clones, not every one. Found here are about 73,000 clones, roughly 84% of them singletons; the top ten hold 35% to 45%. The sample comes from a study of radiotherapy plus CTLA-4 blockade in lung cancer. Study-level results: Tumor-origin TCR clones grew in blood after radiotherapy plus ipilimumab.

With V trimmed by 2 bases and J by 0 bases, 11 bases remained unmatched. The germline CDR1 and CDR2 sequences are SGHRS and YFSETQ. This CDR3 is built from 20 residues. The TCR was taken from a human donor with non-small cell lung cancer that progressed on radiotherapy plus ipilimumab. The sample in question was peripheral blood, obtained from a patient treated with radiotherapy plus ipilimumab. The chain links TRBV5-1 to TRBJ2-1; 13 bases agree with TRBD2. The CDR3 region is CASSLAPGLAGLSSYNEQFF. The CDR3 region has the DNA TGCGCCAGCAGCTTAGCACCGGGACTAGCGGGATTAAGCTCCTACAATGAGCAGTTCTTC.